This passage covers 20 T cell receptor beta chains from one sample sequenced in a study of cytomegalovirus exposure and HLA in healthy donors. With 60 Vbeta and 13 Jbeta primers, the PCR was carried out. Sequencing was performed with immunoSEQ multiplex PCR; in TCRdb, only in-frame clones are kept and a portion is missing. The sample includes about 130,000 clones, about four fifths of them seen just once. Sequenced input: PBMCs. The origin of the receptors is a man between 25 and 39 years old in good health.

This sequence joins TRBV5-1 and TRBJ1-5, with TRBD1 matching over 8 bases. The V gene end was trimmed by 4 bases and the J gene end by 6 bases; junction bases not matched to a gene: 6. The CDR3 has 14 residues. From germline, CDR1 is SGHRS and CDR2 YFSETQ. This CDR3 reads CASSPGQAGQPQHF. Here the CDR3 DNA reads TGCGCCAGCAGCCCGGGACAGGCGGGTCAGCCCCAGCATTTT.

The rearrangement joins TRBV5-6 to TRBJ1-5; TRBD1 agrees at 9 bases. The CDR3 consists of 16 residues. V trimming: 4 bases; J trimming: 5 bases; junction bases outside the gene matches: 10. Germline V gives CDR1 SGHDT, CDR2 YYEEEE. The CDR3 coding sequence is TGTGCCAGCAGCCTCTCCCGGACAGGGGTACATCAGCCCCAGCATTTT. Amino acid sequence: CASSLSRTGVHQPQHF.

The chain combines TRBV25-1 with TRBJ1-4; D perhaps matches TRBD1 (6 bases). CDR3 length equals 16 residues. Germline V gives CDR1 MGHDK, CDR2 SYGVNS. Trimming cost V 3 bases and J 5 bases, with 16 bases left between them. CDR3 bases: TGTGCCAGCAGTGACCCGACAGGTGGGGGAAATGAAAAACTGTTTTTT. This codes for CASSDPTGGGNEKLFF.

This clone was seen more than once but under ten times. This rearrangement joins TRBV19 to TRBJ1-1; TRBD1 might be the D (6 bases). V lost 1 base and J lost 5, with 8 bases in between. CDR3 length: 13 amino acids. Germline V gene data show CDR1 as LNHDA and CDR2 as SQIVND (reference sequence). CDR3 region: CASSIGTVTEAFF. As DNA, the CDR3 is TGTGCCAGTAGTATAGGGACAGTGACTGAAGCTTTCTTT.

This clone has only one observation. The chain uses TRBV6-5 and TRBJ1-2; TRBD1 agrees at 9 bases. The CDR3 loop spans 15 amino acids. V shed 0 bases and J 5 bases; nucleotides not matched to a gene: 4. Germline V CDR1 and CDR2: MNHEY, SVGAGI. The CDR3 region is CASSYSGQGRYGYTF. The CDR3 DNA reads TGTGCCAGCAGTTACTCGGGACAGGGTCGATATGGCTACACCTTC.

The J gene is TRBJ1-2, the V gene TRBV6-1; D may be TRBD1 (5 bases). V was pared by 8 bases and J by 3 bases, with 13 bases between. This CDR3 spans 13 amino acids. The germline V gene has CDR1 MNHNS and CDR2 SASEGT. CDR3 nucleotides: TGTGCCAGCCTATGGGGCAGCTACTATGGCTACACCTTC. Protein product: CASLWGSYYGYTF.

The V gene is TRBV15, the J gene TRBJ2-1; no clear D gene. The CDR3 has 14 residues. CDR1 is LNHNV, CDR2 YYDKDF, per germline (reference sequence). V was clipped by 0 bases and J by 2 bases, with 5 bases between them. Written as DNA, the CDR3 is TGTGCCACCAGCAGAGATGTCACCTACAATGAGCAGTTCTTC. Translated: CATSRDVTYNEQFF.

The chain links TRBV7-9 to TRBJ2-1; possible D gene TRBD2, 5 bases. The CDR3 sequence is 15 residues long. The V gene lost 5 bases and the J gene lost 6 bases, with 17 bases spanning the gap. CDR1 and CDR2 from the germline V gene are SEHNR and FQNEAQ (reference sequence). The CDR3 sequence: CASSATRGYSNEQFF. In nucleotides, the CDR3 is TGTGCCAGCAGCGCCACTAGAGGGTATTCCAATGAGCAGTTCTTC.

The gene calls are TRBV7-8 and TRBJ2-5; maybe TRBD1 (6 bases). The J call may be mistaken, given a closer DNA end match to TRBJ2-7. CDR1 and CDR2 from the germline V gene are SGHVS and FQNEAQ. The CDR3 spans 16 residues. The CDR3: CASSLGGTSARYEQYF. CDR3 sequence (DNA): TGTGCCAGCAGCTTAGGGGGGACATCTGCCCGTTACGAGCAGTACTTC.

V is TRBV5-6 and J is TRBJ2-1; TRBD1 matches 7 bases. CDR3 length equals 12 residues. The J segment lost 7 bases and the V segment lost 4 bases, leaving 2 bases of the junction unmatched. Germline lookup yields CDR1 SGHDT and CDR2 YYEEEE. The CDR3, as DNA: TGTGCCAGCAGCCGACAGGGAAATGAGCAGTTCTTC. Its translation is CASSRQGNEQFF.

The count of this clone is one. Mismatch with germline at one junction end may stem from a read error. This rearrangement joins TRBV7-9 to TRBJ1-1, with D possibly TRBD1 on 5 matching bases. The CDR3 extends over 14 amino acids. The germline CDR1 and CDR2 sequences are SEHNR and FQNEAQ (reference sequence). In DNA, the CDR3 is TGTTCCAGCAGATCCGGGTCCTGGAGGGAGGGGGCTTTCTTT. Residues: CSSRSGSWREGAFF.

The rearrangement links TRBV4-1 to TRBJ1-1; 9 bases line up with TRBD1. After removal of 6 bases from V and 11 bases from J, the junction contained 10 bases not matched to a gene. CDR3 length: 13 residues. CDR1 and CDR2 (germline): MGHRA, YSYEKL. CDR3 sequence: CASSVRGDRDAFF. CDR3 nucleotides: TGCGCCAGCAGTGTCCGAGGGGACAGGGACGCTTTCTTT.

In DNA, the CDR3 is TGTGCCAGCAGCCATGAAAAACAGGTTTTTGGTGAGCAGTACTTC. It codes for CASSHEKQVFGEQYF. J is TRBJ2-7 and V is TRBV11-3; tentative D call: TRBD1 (5 bases). V lost 5 bases, J lost 7 bases, and 21 bases lay in between. This CDR3 has 15 amino acids. Per the germline V gene, CDR1 is SGHNT and CDR2 is YENEEA.

The rearrangement uses TRBV9 and TRBJ2-3; 10 nucleotides line up with TRBD2. Trimming took 2 bases from V and 6 from J; bases not matched to a gene: 6. Germline CDR1 is SGDLS and CDR2 is YYNGEE. CDR3 length: 15 amino acids. CDR3 sequence (DNA): TGTGCCAGCAGCGTTCCTAGCGGGAGCTCGGATACGCAGTATTTT. It encodes CASSVPSGSSDTQYF.

The chain joins TRBV19 to TRBJ2-1; 12 bases agree with TRBD2. Per germline, CDR1 LNHDA and CDR2 SQIVND (reference sequence). The length of the CDR3 is 20 residues. The ends lost 4 bases at V and 6 bases at J; junction bases unmatched: 19. CDR3 bases: TGTGCCAGTAGTACCTGGGACAGGGGCGGTATACTAGCGGGAGGCAATGAGCAGTTCTTC. This encodes CASSTWDRGGILAGGNEQFF.

This chain uses TRBV28 with TRBJ2-3, with TRBD2 matching 8 bases. Germline CDR1 is MDHEN and CDR2 is SYDVKM. The junction had 4 bases not matched to a gene; V was cut back by 3 bases and J by 2 bases. The CDR3 runs to 15 residues. Here the CDR3 DNA reads TGTGCCAGCAGTTTGGGCGGGAGGCTCACAGATACGCAGTATTTT. This sequence encodes CASSLGGRLTDTQYF.

The table lists this clone with a few counts. The rearrangement links TRBV5-1 to TRBJ1-1; 7 bases align to TRBD1. This CDR3 has 14 amino acids. Trimming cost V 4 bases and J 1 base; bases outside gene matches: 4. In germline, CDR1 is SGHRS, CDR2 YFSETQ. CDR3 DNA sequence: TGCGCCAGCAGCCCCCGACAGGGGAACACTGAAGCTTTCTTT. It specifies CASSPRQGNTEAFF.

The rearrangement joins TRBV7-8 to TRBJ1-1; D possibly corresponds to TRBD1 (6 bases). The germline V gene encodes CDR1 SGHVS and CDR2 FQNEAQ. There are 16 residues in the CDR3. V gave up 1 base and J gave up 7 bases, with 19 bases separating them. CDR3 protein: CASSLVMGATPNEAFF. CDR3 DNA sequence: TGTGCCAGCAGCTTAGTAATGGGGGCGACCCCCAATGAAGCTTTCTTT.

The genes are TRBV15 and TRBJ2-5; 7 bases fit TRBD2. Germline V gene data show CDR1 as LNHNV and CDR2 as YYDKDF (reference sequence). After removal of 2 bases from V and 4 bases from J, the junction contained 10 bases not matched to a gene. CDR3 length: 16 residues. The CDR3 here is CATSRFGGTGRETQYF. The DNA for the CDR3 is TGTGCCACCAGCAGATTCGGGGGGACGGGAAGAGAGACCCAGTACTTC.

The V call is TRBV6-1, the J call TRBJ1-1, with 7 bases identical to TRBD1. The V gene end was trimmed by 9 bases and the J gene end by 5 bases; junction bases not matched to a gene: 9. CDR3 length: 13 residues. Germline-derived CDR1 and CDR2 are MNHNS and SASEGT. CDR3: CARRQGHRTEAFF. CDR3 nucleotide sequence: TGTGCCAGACGACAGGGACATAGGACTGAAGCTTTCTTT.